This TCR beta chain was sequenced during a study of shared T cell receptors in the human thymus. Method: immunoSEQ multiplex PCR; TCRdb's copy keeps in-frame clones and lacks some. The profile shows 550,000 to 800,000 clones, 80% to 90% of them singletons. The CDR3 consists of 15 residues. Trimming left V 4 bases short and J 0 bases short, with 12 bases between. Per the germline V gene, CDR1 is SGHDN and CDR2 is FVKESK. These sequences were also reported in another study, on human thymus T cells. As reported in that work: Having surgery to correct congenital heart defects, healthy Finnish infants acted as the donors. Thymus pieces cut out during corrective heart surgery were the tissue that was used. In thymic and blood repertoires alike, V and J usage looked biased. Among unrelated individuals, related research reported thymic repertoires that overlapped highly.

The sequenced sample was thymocytes. This clonotype was obtained from a girl less than two years old with a congenital heart defect. The chain recombines TRBV14 with TRBJ2-5; D might be TRBD1 (5 bases). In nucleotides, the CDR3 is TGTGCCAGCAGCCCGACAGAACTGTACCAAGAGACCCAGTACTTC. This encodes CASSPTELYQETQYF.